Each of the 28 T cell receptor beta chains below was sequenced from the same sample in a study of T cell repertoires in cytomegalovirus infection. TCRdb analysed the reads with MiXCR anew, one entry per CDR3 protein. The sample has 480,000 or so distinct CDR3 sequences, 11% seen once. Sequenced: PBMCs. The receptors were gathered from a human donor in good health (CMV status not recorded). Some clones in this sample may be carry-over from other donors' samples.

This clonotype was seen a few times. CDR3 bases: TGTGCCAGCAGCGTAGCCTCCTTAGCGGGAGGGGGGACCGGGGAGCTGTTTTTT. Translated: CASSVASLAGGGTGELFF. This rearrangement joins TRBV9 to TRBJ2-2; TRBD2 agrees at 11 bases. CDR3 length: 18 residues. V shed 0 bases and J 5 bases; nucleotides not matched to a gene: 9. Per germline, CDR1 SGDLS and CDR2 YYNGEE.

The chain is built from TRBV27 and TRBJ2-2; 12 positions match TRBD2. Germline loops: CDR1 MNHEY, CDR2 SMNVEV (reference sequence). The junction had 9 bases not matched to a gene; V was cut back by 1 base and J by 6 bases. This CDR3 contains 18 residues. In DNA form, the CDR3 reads TGTGCCAGCAGTTTATATCTCCTAGCGGGAGGGCATTCCGGGGAGCTGTTTTTT. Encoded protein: CASSLYLLAGGHSGELFF.

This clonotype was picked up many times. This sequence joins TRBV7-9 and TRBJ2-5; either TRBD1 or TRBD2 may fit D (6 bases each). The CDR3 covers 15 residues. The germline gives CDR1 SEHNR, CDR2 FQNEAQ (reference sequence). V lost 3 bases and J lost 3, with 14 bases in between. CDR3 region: CASSFYPGEEETQYF. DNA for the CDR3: TGTGCCAGCAGCTTTTACCCAGGGGAGGAAGAGACCCAGTACTTC.

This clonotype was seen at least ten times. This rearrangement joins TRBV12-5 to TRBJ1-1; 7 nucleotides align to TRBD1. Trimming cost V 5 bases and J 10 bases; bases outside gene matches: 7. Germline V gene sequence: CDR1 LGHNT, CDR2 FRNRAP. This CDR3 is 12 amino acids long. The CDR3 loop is CASGQGQSGAFF. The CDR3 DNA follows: TGTGCTAGTGGTCAGGGACAGTCTGGAGCTTTCTTT. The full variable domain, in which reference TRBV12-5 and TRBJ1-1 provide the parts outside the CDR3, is DARVTQTPRHKVTEMGQEVTMRCQPILGHNTVFWYRQTMMQGLELLAYFRNRAPLDDSGMPKDRFSAEMPDATLATLKIQPSEPRDSAVYFCASGQGQSGAFFGQGTRLTVV.

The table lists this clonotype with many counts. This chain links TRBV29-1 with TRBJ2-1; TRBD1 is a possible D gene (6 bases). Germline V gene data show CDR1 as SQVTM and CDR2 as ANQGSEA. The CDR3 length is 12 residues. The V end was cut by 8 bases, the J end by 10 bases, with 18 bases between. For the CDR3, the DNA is TGCAGCATCAGGGGTTCGGTAAACGAGCAGTTCTTC. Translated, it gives CSIRGSVNEQFF.

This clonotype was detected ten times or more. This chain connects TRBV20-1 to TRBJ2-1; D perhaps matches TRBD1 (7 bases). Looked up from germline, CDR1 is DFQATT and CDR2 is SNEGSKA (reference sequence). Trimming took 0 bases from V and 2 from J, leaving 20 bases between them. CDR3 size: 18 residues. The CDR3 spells CSAREQTGRGAAYNEQFF. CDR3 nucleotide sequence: TGCAGTGCTAGAGAACAGACAGGCAGGGGGGCAGCCTACAATGAGCAGTTCTTC.

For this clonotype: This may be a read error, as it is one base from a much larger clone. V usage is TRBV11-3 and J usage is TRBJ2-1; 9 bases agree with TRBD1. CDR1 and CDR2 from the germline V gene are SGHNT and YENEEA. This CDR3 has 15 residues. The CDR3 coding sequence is TGTGCCAACAGCTTAATCGGGACAGGGTCAAATGAGCAGTTCTTC. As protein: CANSLIGTGSNEQFF.

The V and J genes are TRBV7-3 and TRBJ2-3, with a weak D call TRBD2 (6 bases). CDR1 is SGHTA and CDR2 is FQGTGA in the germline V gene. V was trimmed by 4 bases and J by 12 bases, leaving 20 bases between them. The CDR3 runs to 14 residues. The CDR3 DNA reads TGTGCCAGCAGCTCCAAGGTCGGGAGCGGGTCCCAGTATTTT. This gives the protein CASSSKVGSGSQYF. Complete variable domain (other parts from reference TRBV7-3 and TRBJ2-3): GAGVSQTPSNKVTEKGKYVELRCDPISGHTALYWYRQSLGQGPEFLIYFQGTGAADDSGLPNDRFFAVRPEGSVSTLKIQRTERGDSAVYLCASSSKVGSGSQYFGPGTRLTVL.

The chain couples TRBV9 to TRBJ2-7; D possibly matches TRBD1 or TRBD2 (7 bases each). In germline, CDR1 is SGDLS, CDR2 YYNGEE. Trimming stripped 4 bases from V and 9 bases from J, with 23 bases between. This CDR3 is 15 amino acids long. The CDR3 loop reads CASSSGDSPVRGQYF. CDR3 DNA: TGTGCCAGCAGCAGCGGGGACAGCCCTGTTCGGGGGCAGTACTTC.

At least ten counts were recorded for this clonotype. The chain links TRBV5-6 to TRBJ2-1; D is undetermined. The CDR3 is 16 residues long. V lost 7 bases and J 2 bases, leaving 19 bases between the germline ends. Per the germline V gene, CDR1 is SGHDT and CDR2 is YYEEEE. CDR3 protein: CASLARRPTPYNEQFF. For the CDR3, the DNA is TGTGCCAGCCTCGCTCGCAGGCCGACGCCCTACAATGAGCAGTTCTTC.

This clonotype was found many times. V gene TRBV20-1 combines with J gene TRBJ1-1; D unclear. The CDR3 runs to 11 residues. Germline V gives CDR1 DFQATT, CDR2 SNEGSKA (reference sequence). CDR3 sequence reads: CSPTVNTEAFF. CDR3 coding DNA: TGCAGCCCAACAGTGAACACTGAAGCTTTCTTT.

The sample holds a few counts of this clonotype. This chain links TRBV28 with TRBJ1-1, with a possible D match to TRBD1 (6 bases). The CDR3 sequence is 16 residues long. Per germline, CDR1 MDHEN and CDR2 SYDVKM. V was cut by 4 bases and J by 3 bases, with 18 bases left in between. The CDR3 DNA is TGTGCCAGCAGTTACCTCCCAGGGGTGACCTACACTGAAGCTTTCTTT. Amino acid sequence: CASSYLPGVTYTEAFF.

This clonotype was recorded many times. CDR3 loop: CASSYSDWTGYNEQFF. In nucleotides, the CDR3 is TGTGCCAGCAGTTACTCCGATTGGACAGGCTACAATGAGCAGTTCTTC. The chain links TRBV6-2 or TRBV6-3 to TRBJ2-1, with TRBD1 matching over 7 bases. V lost 0 bases and J lost 3; bases outside the gene matches: 5. Germline V gene sequence: CDR1 MNHEY, CDR2 SVGEGT. This CDR3 region has 16 residues.

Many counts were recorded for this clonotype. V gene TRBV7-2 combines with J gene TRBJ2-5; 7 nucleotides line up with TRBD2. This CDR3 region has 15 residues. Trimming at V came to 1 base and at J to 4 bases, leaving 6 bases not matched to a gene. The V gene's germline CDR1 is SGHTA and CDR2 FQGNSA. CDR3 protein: CASSLGGGTGETQYF. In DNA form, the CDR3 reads TGTGCCAGCAGCTTAGGGGGGGGGACTGGAGAGACCCAGTACTTC.

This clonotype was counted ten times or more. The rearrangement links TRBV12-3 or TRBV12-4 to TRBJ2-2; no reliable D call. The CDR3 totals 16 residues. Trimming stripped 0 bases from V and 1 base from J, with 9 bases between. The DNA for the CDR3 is TGTGCCAGCAGTTTAGCGCTGAGGAGGAACACCGGGGAGCTGTTTTTT. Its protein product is CASSLALRRNTGELFF.

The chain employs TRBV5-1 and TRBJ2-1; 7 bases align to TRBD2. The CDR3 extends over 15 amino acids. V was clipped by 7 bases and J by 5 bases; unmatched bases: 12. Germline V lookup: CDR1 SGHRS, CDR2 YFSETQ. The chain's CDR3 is CASRRMAGVDNEQFF. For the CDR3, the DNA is TGCGCCAGCCGGCGAATGGCGGGAGTAGACAATGAGCAGTTCTTC.

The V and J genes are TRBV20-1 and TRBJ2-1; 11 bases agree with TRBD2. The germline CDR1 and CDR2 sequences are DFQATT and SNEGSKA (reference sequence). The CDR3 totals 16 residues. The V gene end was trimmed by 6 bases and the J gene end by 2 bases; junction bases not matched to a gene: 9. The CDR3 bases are TGCAGTGCACGCGACACTAGCGGGAGCCCCTACAATGAGCAGTTCTTC. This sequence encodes CSARDTSGSPYNEQFF.

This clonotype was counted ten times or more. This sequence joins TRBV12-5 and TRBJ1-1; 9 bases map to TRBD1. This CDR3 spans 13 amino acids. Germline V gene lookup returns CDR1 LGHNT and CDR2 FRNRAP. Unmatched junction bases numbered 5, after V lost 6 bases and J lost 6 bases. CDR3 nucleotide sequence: TGTGCTAGTGGGGGGACAGGGTCCCCTGAAGCTTTCTTT. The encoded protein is CASGGTGSPEAFF.

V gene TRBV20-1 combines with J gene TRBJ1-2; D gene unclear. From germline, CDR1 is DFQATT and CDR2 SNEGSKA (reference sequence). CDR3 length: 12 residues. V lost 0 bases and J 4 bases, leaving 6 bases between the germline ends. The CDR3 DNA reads TGCAGTGCTAGAGAACACAGCTATGGCTACACCTTC. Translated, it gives CSAREHSYGYTF.

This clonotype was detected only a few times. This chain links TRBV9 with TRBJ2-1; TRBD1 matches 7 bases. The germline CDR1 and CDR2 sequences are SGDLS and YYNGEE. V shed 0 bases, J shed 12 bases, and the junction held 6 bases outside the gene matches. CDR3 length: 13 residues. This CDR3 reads CASSVGQGDVQFF. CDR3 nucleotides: TGTGCCAGCAGCGTAGGACAGGGAGATGTGCAGTTCTTC.

The CDR3 protein is CASSHPGRVNSPLHF. As DNA, the CDR3 is TGTGCCAGCAGCCATCCCGGCCGGGTTAATTCACCCCTCCACTTT. The J gene is TRBJ1-6, the V gene TRBV3-1; D ambiguous. Looked up from germline, CDR1 is LGHDT and CDR2 is YNNKEL (reference sequence). V gave up 3 bases and J gave up 6 bases, with 12 bases separating them. The CDR3 has 15 amino acids.

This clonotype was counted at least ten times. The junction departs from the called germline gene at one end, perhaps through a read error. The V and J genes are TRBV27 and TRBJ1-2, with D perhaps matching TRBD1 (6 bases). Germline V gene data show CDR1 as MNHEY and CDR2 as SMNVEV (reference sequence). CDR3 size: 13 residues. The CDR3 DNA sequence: TGTGCCAGCAGTTTTCTGCACCCAGGGGTCCTTTATTTC. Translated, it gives CASSFLHPGVLYF.

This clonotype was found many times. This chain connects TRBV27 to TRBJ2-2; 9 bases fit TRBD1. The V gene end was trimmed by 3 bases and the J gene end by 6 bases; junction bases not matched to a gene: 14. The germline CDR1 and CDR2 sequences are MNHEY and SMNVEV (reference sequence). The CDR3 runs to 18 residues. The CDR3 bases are TGTGCCAGCAGTTTCTCGACAGGGGGAGTCGAACCCGCCGGGGAGCTGTTTTTT. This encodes CASSFSTGGVEPAGELFF.

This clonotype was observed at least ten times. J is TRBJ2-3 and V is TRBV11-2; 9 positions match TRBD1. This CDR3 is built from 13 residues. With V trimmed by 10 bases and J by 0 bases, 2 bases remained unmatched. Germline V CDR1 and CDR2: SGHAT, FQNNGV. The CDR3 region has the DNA TGTGCCACCGGACAGGGGAGCACAGATACGCAGTATTTT. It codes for CATGQGSTDTQYF.

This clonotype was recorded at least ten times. Here the CDR3 DNA reads TGTGCCAGTAGTCATCCCGGACAAGCACCTAACTATGGCTACACCTTC. Its translation: CASSHPGQAPNYGYTF. The chain couples TRBV19 to TRBJ1-2, with TRBD1 as a possible D gene (5 bases). The V gene lost 5 bases and the J gene lost 0 bases, with 16 bases spanning the gap. The CDR3 runs 16 residues. Germline V gives CDR1 LNHDA, CDR2 SQIVND (reference sequence).

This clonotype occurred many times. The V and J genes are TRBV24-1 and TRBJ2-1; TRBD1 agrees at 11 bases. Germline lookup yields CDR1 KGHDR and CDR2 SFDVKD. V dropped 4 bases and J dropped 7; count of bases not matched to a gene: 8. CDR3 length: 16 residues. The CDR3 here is CATSEPLGQGVNEQFF. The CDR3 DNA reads TGTGCCACCAGTGAGCCCTTGGGACAGGGGGTTAATGAGCAGTTCTTC.

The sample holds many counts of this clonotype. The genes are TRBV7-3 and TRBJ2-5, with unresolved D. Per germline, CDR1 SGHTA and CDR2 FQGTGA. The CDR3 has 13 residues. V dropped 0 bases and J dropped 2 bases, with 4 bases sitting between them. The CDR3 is CASSLTFQETQYF. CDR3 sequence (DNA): TGTGCCAGCAGCTTAACTTTTCAAGAGACCCAGTACTTC.

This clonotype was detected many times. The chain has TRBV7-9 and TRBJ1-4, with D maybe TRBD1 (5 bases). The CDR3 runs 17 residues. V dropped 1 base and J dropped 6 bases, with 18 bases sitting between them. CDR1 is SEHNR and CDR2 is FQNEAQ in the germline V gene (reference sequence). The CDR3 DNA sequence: TGTGCCAGCAGCTTAGAATCAATCGGGGGTCTGGATGAAAAACTGTTTTTT. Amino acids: CASSLESIGGLDEKLFF.